Listed here is a single T cell receptor beta chain. The protocol was immunoSEQ multiplex PCR, while the TCRdb copy is restricted to in-frame clones and leaves out a portion. The data show some 100,000 clones, about 87% seen once. The sample belongs to a study of cytomegalovirus exposure and HLA in healthy donors. From germline, CDR1 is LGHNA and CDR2 YSLEER. This CDR3 is 16 amino acids long. The trim removed 1 base at V and 0 bases at J, leaving 5 bases unmatched. This TCR was recovered from a man between 18 and 35 years old in good health and CMV-seronegative. The genes are TRBV4-3 and TRBJ1-1; the match to TRBD1 covers 7 bases. Sequencing used PBMCs. The CDR3 nucleotides are TGCGCCAGCAGCCAAGTAACAGGGGCAATGAACACTGAAGCTTTCTTT. Its protein is CASSQVTGAMNTEAFF.